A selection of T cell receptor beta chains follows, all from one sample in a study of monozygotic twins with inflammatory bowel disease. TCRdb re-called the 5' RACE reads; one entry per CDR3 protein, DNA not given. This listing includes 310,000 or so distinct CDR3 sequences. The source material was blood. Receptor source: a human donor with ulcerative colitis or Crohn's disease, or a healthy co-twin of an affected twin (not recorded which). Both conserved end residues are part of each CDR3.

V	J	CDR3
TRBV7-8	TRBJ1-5	CASSLAGTVQPQHF
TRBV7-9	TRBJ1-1	CASTFYGSYEAFF
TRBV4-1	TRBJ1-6	CASSQVAGDLRGNSPLHF
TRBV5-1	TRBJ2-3	CASSQDGIRTDTQYF
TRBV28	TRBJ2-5	CASSRREKRETQYF
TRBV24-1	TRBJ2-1	CATSQGTSVDNEQFF
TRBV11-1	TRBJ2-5	CASRSLETQYF
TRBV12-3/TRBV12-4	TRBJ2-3	CASSLGTGTGDTQYF
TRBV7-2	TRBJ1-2	CASSYRGSLPYGYTF
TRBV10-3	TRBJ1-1	CAIRLSWDRGNTEAFF
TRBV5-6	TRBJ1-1	CASSRGTLMNTEAFF
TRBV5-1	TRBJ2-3	CASSFQGSTDTQYF
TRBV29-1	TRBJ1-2	CSVVGTGTGGLRTNYGYTF
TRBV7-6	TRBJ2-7	CASSPQGLTYEQYF
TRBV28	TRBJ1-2	CASSSTVRGYTF
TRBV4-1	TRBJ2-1	CASNLGHDNEQFF
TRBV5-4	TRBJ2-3	CASSLAGLADNWYF
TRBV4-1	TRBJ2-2	CASSQDPVLAGGTGELFF
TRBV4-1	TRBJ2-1	CASSQIDRPYEQFF
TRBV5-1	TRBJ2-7	CASSVRDYSYEQYF
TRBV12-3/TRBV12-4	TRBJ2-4	CASSGDRGPQNIQYF
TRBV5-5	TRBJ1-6	CASNNQGAGNSPLHF
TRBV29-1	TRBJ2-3	CSSSGIGTDTQYF
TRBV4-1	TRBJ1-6	CASSQDQGRGQHSPLHF
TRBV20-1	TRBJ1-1	CSAIDPINTEAFF
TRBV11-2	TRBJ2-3	CASSLEVRSTDTQYF
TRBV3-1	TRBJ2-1	CASSQEAGASLEQFF
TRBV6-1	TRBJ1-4	CATTRQQGGPNEKLFF
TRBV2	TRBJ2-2	CASRRGDENTGELFF
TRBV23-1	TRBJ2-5	CASSQRLADRQETQYF
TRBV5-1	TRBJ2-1	CASSLSPRNEQFF
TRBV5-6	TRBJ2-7	CASSLGGRTYEQYF
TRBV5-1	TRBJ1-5	CASSTLPGGDEPQHF
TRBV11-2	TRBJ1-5	CASSLEGTGHGNQPQHF
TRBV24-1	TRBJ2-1	CATQESRVQFF
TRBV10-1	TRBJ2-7	CASLSSGGWEQYF
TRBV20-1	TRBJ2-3	CSALPKYTQYF
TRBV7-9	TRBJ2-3	CASSLSLGGPGDTQYF
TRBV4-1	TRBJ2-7	CASSHNPAGGTYEQYF
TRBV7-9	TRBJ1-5	CASSGVRGDQPQHF
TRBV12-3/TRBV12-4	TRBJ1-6	CASTRTGGSSPLHF
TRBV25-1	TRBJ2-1	CASSEYRRGSYNEQFF
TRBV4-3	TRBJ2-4	CASSQDAGTIQYF
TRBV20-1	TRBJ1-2	CSAEEDGTGDYGYTF
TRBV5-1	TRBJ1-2	CASSLGDRGSAYTF
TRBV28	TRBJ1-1	CASSLNWGRNTEAFF
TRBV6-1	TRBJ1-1	CASRSLGTVDTEAFF
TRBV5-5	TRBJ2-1	CASSRTSGSDEQFF
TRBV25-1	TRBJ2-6	CASSEWGKGSGANVLTF